This T cell receptor (beta chain) emerged from a study of a mutant IDH1 vaccine in newly diagnosed glioma. Study at large: Vaccination began 4-6 weeks post radiotherapy alone, or with temozolomide cycles.

Profiled with immunoSEQ multiplex PCR; TCRdb holds only in-frame clones, not every one. The table has roughly 120,000 clones, 85% to 90% seen once. Time point described: week 11, during vaccination. Every vaccination contained 300 ug of the mutant IDH1 20-mer peptide and was paired with topical imiquimod. CDR3 length equals 16 residues. The germline CDR1 and CDR2 sequences are SGHAT and FQNNGV. Trimming stripped 5 bases from V and 0 bases from J, with 15 bases between. For this clone: The antigen remains undetermined.

The source of this sequence is a woman aged 50 to 60 with glioma. This specimen consisted of PBMCs, obtained from a glioma patient whose treatment included an IDH1 peptide vaccine. The chain uses TRBV11-2 and TRBJ2-3; D perhaps matches TRBD1 (5 bases). The CDR3 coding sequence is TGTGCCAGCAGCCCCGGACATTATTCTAGCACAGATACGCAGTATTTT. This translates into CASSPGHYSSTDTQYF.